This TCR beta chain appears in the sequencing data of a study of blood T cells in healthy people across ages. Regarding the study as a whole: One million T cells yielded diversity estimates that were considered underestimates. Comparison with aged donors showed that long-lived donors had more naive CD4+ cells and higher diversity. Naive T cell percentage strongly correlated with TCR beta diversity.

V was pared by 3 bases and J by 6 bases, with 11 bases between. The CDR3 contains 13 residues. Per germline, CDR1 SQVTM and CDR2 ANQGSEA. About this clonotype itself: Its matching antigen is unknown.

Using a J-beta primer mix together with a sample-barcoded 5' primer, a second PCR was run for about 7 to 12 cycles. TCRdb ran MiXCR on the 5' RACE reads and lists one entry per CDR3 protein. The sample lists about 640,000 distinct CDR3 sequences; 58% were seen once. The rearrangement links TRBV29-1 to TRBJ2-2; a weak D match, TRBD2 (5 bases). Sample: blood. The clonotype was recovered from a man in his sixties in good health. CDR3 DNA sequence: TGCAGCGTTGATGATAGCGCGGCCGGGGAGCTGTTTTTT. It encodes CSVDDSAAGELFF.